This is a list of T cell receptor beta chains from one sample in a study of cytomegalovirus exposure and HLA in healthy donors. TCRdb keeps only in-frame clones here, not all; method: immunoSEQ multiplex PCR. The table includes around 140,000 clones, more than 70% detected once. The sample consisted of PBMCs. These TCRs come from a male donor in good health and CMV-seronegative. Both conserved end residues are part of each CDR3. Each record gives: V gene, J gene, clone size, D gene, CDR3 length, CDR3 DNA, CDR3 protein. A D gene is named only where the DNA matches it firmly. The size entry is marked missing in some rows and otherwise reads once, few, many or a size class.

TRBV6-5	TRBJ1-5	few	-	14	TGTGCCAGCAGTCGTCACAGGGAATTGCCGCCCCAGCATTTT	CASSRHRELPPQHF
TRBV4-2	TRBJ2-5	few	TRBD2	17	TGTGCCAGCAGCCAAGATCGGACTAGCGGGGCGCAAGAGACCCAGTACTTC	CASSQDRTSGAQETQYF
TRBV7-2	TRBJ2-5	-	-	13	TGTGCCAGCAGGAGACAGTCCCAAGAGACCCAGTACTTC	CASRRQSQETQYF
TRBV2	TRBJ2-7	-	TRBD2	15	TGTGCCAGCAGTGATGGATTAGCGGGGCAAAACGAGCAGTACTTC	CASSDGLAGQNEQYF
TRBV29-1	TRBJ1-1	once	TRBD1	15	TGCAGCGTTGAGGGGACAGGGGGCGCGAGCCCTGAAGCTTTCTTT	CSVEGTGGASPEAFF
TRBV28	TRBJ1-5	-	-	17	TGTGCCAGCAGTCGAAACCGGGACGACAGGCTCAATCAGCCCCAGCATTTT	CASSRNRDDRLNQPQHF
TRBV27	TRBJ1-1	-	-	16	TGTGCCAGCAGTCCACTACAGGGAGGGTCTTATGGTGAAGCTTTCTTT	CASSPLQGGSYGEAFF
TRBV11-3	TRBJ1-1	-	-	13	TGTGCCAGCAGCCTAGGGATAGGGGCTGAAGCTTTCTTT	CASSLGIGAEAFF
TRBV6-1	TRBJ1-2	once	-	16	TGTGCCAGCAGTGAAGGTGTGTGGCAGATTAACTATGGCTACACCTTC	CASSEGVWQINYGYTF
TRBV6-5	TRBJ1-2	-	TRBD1	12	TGTGCCAGCAGTTACCTTGGGACAGCCAAGACCTTC	CASSYLGTAKTF
TRBV7-9	TRBJ2-2	-	TRBD1	16	TGTGCCAGCAGCCTCTCGGTGGACAGGGACGCCGGGGAGCTGTTTTTT	CASSLSVDRDAGELFF
TRBV30	TRBJ2-7	-	-	12	TGTGCCTGGAGTCCCACAGGGAGAGAGCAGTACTTC	CAWSPTGREQYF
TRBV5-1	TRBJ1-6	-	-	15	TGCGCCAGCAGCTTGGCAGGGCAGGGGAGTTCACCCCTCCACTTT	CASSLAGQGSSPLHF
TRBV9	TRBJ2-7	-	TRBD1	15	TGTGCCAGCAGTGGTTCCGGGACAGGGGCTACCGAGCAGTACTTC	CASSGSGTGATEQYF
TRBV5-1	TRBJ2-7	few	-	13	TGCGCCAGCAGGGGGGGGCCCCGGTACGAGCAGTACTTC	CASRGGPRYEQYF
TRBV5-4	TRBJ1-6	-	TRBD1	17	TGTGCCAGCAGCTTGGGTTCAACCGGGACAGGGACCTCACCCCTCCACTTT	CASSLGSTGTGTSPLHF
TRBV7-7	TRBJ2-5	-	-	11	TGTGCTAGCAGCGCGCGGGAAACCCAGTACTTC	CASSARETQYF
TRBV19	TRBJ2-7	-	TRBD1	16	TGTGCCAGTAGTCCCCGAGAGGGGGCTGGATCCTACGAGCAGTACTTC	CASSPREGAGSYEQYF
TRBV10-3	TRBJ1-1	few	-	14	TGTGCCATCAGTGAGGTCGCAGAATACCTTGAAGCTTTCTTT	CAISEVAEYLEAFF
TRBV29-1	TRBJ2-6	-	-	13	TGCAGCGTTACAGGGACTGGGGCCAACGTCCTGACTTTC	CSVTGTGANVLTF
TRBV10-3	TRBJ2-7	once	-	14	TGTGCCATCAGTGAGTCGGACAGCTCCTACGAGCAGTACTTC	CAISESDSSYEQYF
TRBV11-2	TRBJ2-1	-	-	15	TGTGCCAGCAGCCTTACGACGGGTTCCTACAATGAGCAGTTCTTC	CASSLTTGSYNEQFF
TRBV19	TRBJ1-4	few	-	14	TGTGCCAGTAGTTCCCGACAGATTAATGAAAAACTGTTTTTT	CASSSRQINEKLFF
TRBV5-6	TRBJ1-2	-	-	16	TGTGCCAGCAGCTTGGGCGGGAACGGATTTAACTATGGCTACACCTTC	CASSLGGNGFNYGYTF
TRBV5-6	TRBJ1-2	few	TRBD1	14	TGTGCCAGCAGGAGCCCGGGACAGGGTTATGGCTACACCTTC	CASRSPGQGYGYTF
TRBV5-1	TRBJ1-4	-	-	15	TGCGCCAGCAGCGACCCAGGTGGGACTAATGAAAAACTGTTTTTT	CASSDPGGTNEKLFF